This TCR beta chain was found in a study of blood T cell repertoires in COVID-19 (dated by TCRdb to the early 2020s). For context, the study as a whole: The collaborator samples originated in the United States, Italy and Spain and spanned the acute and convalescent phases of COVID-19. The prospective study material was composed of cDNA or gDNA derived from T cells, B-cell-depleted T cells, or PBMCs. Deeply sampled blood TCRbeta repertoires from subjects exposed to, actively infected with, or recovered from COVID-19 were included in the dataset. The repertoires were released in a freely available public database meant as a resource for research on the immune response to SARS-CoV-2. The samples were drawn from two sources: the first 160 participants of the ongoing ImmuneRACE study, and some 1,300 subjects contributed by 6 global collaborators. Nearly every sample came with metadata listing a de-identified subject ID, COVID-19 status, age in years and sex. Where available, HLA class I and class II types were obtained from metadata supplied by the sample provider rather than from assay-based typing. Study-level results and caveats: Clinical and demographic metadata were provided uncurated, with the amount varying by source and participant.

On this clone: The antigen it binds to is not known. The record has no base qualities; no much larger clone is one base away.

There are 14 amino acids in the CDR3, from cysteine to phenylalanine inclusive. Only CDR3 DNA is held: 42 bases, read in frame from base 1. The junction carries 9 bases between V and J, which are trimmed by 1 base and 2 bases respectively. CDR1 MGHDK and CDR2 SYGVNS were looked up in the germline V gene. TCRbeta CDR3 regions were amplified from genomic DNA using the immunoSEQ Assay, a bias-controlled multiplex PCR. The study's own analysis went as follows. The number of nucleated cells in each sample was estimated by amplification of reference gene primers within the assay. Sequence reads were collapsed and filtered to measure the absolute abundance of every unique TCRbeta CDR3 rearrangement. Productive Simpson clonality was computed per sample as the square root of Simpson's diversity index over productive rearrangements. TCRdb limited this immuneACCESS table to in-frame rearrangements with V and J called. A share of clones is missing; checked studies link under half to unresolved V genes, and the rest is unexplained. The V and J calls and clone size come from that table; D and trimming were worked out from the DNA. Within this sample are 250,000 or so clones, with 65% to 90% of them counted one time only. Around 4.7% of the sample comes from the top ten.

Whole blood was collected in K2EDTA tubes by collaborating institutions according to the institutions' own protocols. For TCRbeta analysis, collaborator samples were shipped as frozen whole blood, as isolated PBMCs, or as DNA extracted from either sample type. The sequence joins TRBV25-1 to TRBJ2-7; TRBD2 could be the D gene, as 5 bases match. The clonotype was recovered from a woman aged 70 to 79 with acute or convalescent COVID-19. Sequencing was carried out using peripheral blood. CDR3 loop: CASSEFPEAYEQYF. The DNA sequence follows: TGTGCCAGCAGTGAATTCCCGGAGGCCTACGAGCAGTACTTC.